This T cell receptor (beta chain) came from a study of blood T cell repertoires in COVID-19. This CDR3 is built from 14 residues. The germline gives CDR1 KGHSH, CDR2 LQKENI. The V end lost 5 bases, the J end lost 5 bases, and 15 bases lay between the germline ends. Generated by immunoSEQ multiplex PCR, the TCRdb table keeps only in-frame clones and is missing some. The sample carries 55,000 to 75,000 clones, roughly 77% recorded once. The source material was peripheral blood. This chain connects TRBV18 to TRBJ2-5, with D perhaps matching TRBD1 (6 bases). This clonotype was obtained from a human donor in a cohort sampled during active COVID-19. Here the CDR3 reads CASSNNRGTETQYF. The CDR3 DNA reads as TGTGCCAGCTCAAACAATAGGGGGACGGAGACCCAGTACTTC.